This TCR beta chain was recovered during a study of shared clonotypes between healthy human individuals (dated by TCRdb to the early 2020s). Some background on the complete study: The cohort comprised a couple of women and a few men aged 18 to 49 years. Each donor's leukapheresis produced roughly between roughly 0.85 and 9.5 billion PBMCs. To estimate repertoire size and how much clonotype sharing occurs between individuals, the study deeply sequenced the blood TCR repertoires of a handful of healthy adults. For each donor, CD4 naive and CD4 memory were each run on three plates, CD8 naive on two plates, and CD8 memory on one plate. To increase sequencing depth and limit assay-specific biases, TCR repertoire library preparation and sequencing were carried out by different laboratories using diverse techniques. Broader findings and caveats from the paper: Compared with non-shared clonotypes, clonotypes shared by all four sorted-subset donors had higher generation probabilities. The genetic and exposure-history diversity represented was limited by the small number of donors. Approximately 5% of naive CD4, roughly 3.5% of naive CD8, roughly 2.4% of memory CD4, and approximately 0.4% of memory CD8 clonotypes were shared across several donors. Sampling was restricted to blood, and TCR repertoires in tissue are likely to differ from TCR repertoires in blood. Estimated clonotype richness was generally larger for naive than for memory subsets. Pairwise subsampling led to the expectation that sequencing depth would affect the degree of clonotype sharing among donors. Even with the large sequencing depth, rarefaction of the sorted-subset datasets indicated that sequencing was incomplete.

For the CD8 naive samples, CD45RO-negative cells were positively selected for CCR7, yielding a CD45RA+CCR7+ population from which TemRA cells were excluded. The donors were healthy, HIV-negative adults with no recently reported acute infections or vaccinations. All donors were Caucasian adults living in Nashville, Tennessee, USA. Blood was obtained by leukapheresis, after which PBMCs were separated by Ficoll-Histopaque density gradient centrifugation and cryopreserved in liquid nitrogen vapor phase. Purity and quantity of every magnetically sorted T cell population were checked by analytical flow cytometry. From each sorted fraction, genomic DNA was isolated and quantified by UV absorbance on a Nanodrop 2000c. The germline V gene provides CDR1 SQVTM and CDR2 ANQGSEA. Including cysteine and phenylalanine, the CDR3 has 15 amino acids. Only the CDR3 DNA is retained, 45 bases long and in frame from the first base. V drops 1 base and J drops 1 base, leaving 11 bases in between.

Using the deep immunoSEQ assay, multiplex PCR amplified TCR CDR3 regions from genomic DNA. Extracted genomic DNA from each cell subset was distributed evenly across all wells of several immunoSEQ 96-well plates, and each plate was treated as a replicate. For sorted subsets, each replicate PCR was loaded with approximately 200 ng genomic DNA, equivalent to 30,000 or so T cell genomes. The purified libraries were quantified using a Qubit 3.0 fluorometer, sized with a Bioanalyzer 2100, and then quantified again using the KAPA Library Quantification kit. Every immunoSEQ 96-well plate was sequenced on a separate single-read 150-cycle Illumina NextSeq 550 flow cell. The original methods were these. Because the immunoSEQ output held only junctional sequences and lacked quality scores, the filtering could not match the filtering applied to full-length reads. To assign V/J genes and CDR3, sequences were annotated using PyIR, a Python wrapper for IgBLAST v1.9, with IMGT germline references. Any read was removed if the V/J assignment was weak (E-value above 1e-6), the CDR3 was missing, or the read contained stop codons, out-of-frame junctions, or ambiguous translated residues. A V3J clonotype was defined by an identical inferred V gene, J gene, and CDR3 amino acid sequence. Percentage overlap between repertoires was computed as shared unique clonotypes divided by the size of the smaller repertoire. Three approaches were used to assess repertoire richness: RTK rarefaction, the Chao1 estimator, and Recon v2.1 estimates of unobserved clonotypes. Generation probabilities were computed with OLGA for all TCRbeta clonotypes obtained by the gDNA method from a handful of donors. The table comes from immuneACCESS by way of TCRdb, which keeps in-frame sequences with V and J called. Part of the clones is missing from these tables; in studies checked, under half for an unresolved V gene and the rest for unknown reasons. The V and J calls and clone size were taken over from that table, and D and trimming were inferred from the DNA. The sample has about 2,200,000 clones on record, about 92% of them singletons. The ten most abundant clones make up roughly 1.7% of the sample.

This clone was detected once. It lacks a known antigen. No base quality values were provided; no much bigger clone lies one nucleotide off. The chain employs TRBV29-1 and TRBJ2-1; perhaps TRBD2 is the D gene, with 6 bases matching. Sequencing was done on a sample of naive CD8+ T cells from PBMCs. The intended sense of this specimen's cell subset or site label: CD45RA+CCR7+. The TCR was taken from a man between 18 and 29 years old in good health. Some clones in this sample may be carry-over from other donors' samples. The nucleotide sequence is TGCAGCGTTGAAGGCGGGGTTGGGTCCTACAATGAGCAGTTCTTC. Translated, it gives CSVEGGVGSYNEQFF.